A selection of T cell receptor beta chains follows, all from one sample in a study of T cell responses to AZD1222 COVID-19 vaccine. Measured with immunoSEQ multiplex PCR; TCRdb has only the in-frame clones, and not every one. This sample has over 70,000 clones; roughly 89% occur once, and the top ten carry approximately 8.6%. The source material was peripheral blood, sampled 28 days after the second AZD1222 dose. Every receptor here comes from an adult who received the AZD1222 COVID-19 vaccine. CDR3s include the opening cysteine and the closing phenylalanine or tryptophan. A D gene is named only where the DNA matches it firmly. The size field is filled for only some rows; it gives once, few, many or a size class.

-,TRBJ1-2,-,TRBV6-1,CASSEVIVNYGYTF,TGTGCCAGCAGTGAAGTTATAGTTAACTATGGCTACACCTTC
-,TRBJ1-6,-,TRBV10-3,CAISALGDSPLHF,TGTGCCATCAGCGCCCTCGGGGATTCACCCCTCCACTTT
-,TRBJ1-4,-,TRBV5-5,CASSSPGGRGEKLFF,TGTGCCAGCAGCTCCCCGGGGGGAAGGGGTGAAAAACTGTTTTTT
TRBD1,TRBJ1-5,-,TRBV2,CASSVDRVKQPQHF,TGTGCCAGCAGTGTCGACAGGGTCAAACAGCCCCAGCATTTT
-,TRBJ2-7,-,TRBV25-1,CASSDQESSYEQYF,TGTGCCAGCAGTGACCAGGAGAGCTCCTACGAGCAGTACTTC
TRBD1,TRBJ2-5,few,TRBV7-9,CASSPMGQVTQETQYF,TGTGCCAGCAGCCCTATGGGACAGGTAACACAAGAGACCCAGTACTTC
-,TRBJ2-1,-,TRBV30,CARGGGEDEQFF,TGTGCCCGAGGAGGCGGGGAAGATGAGCAGTTCTTC
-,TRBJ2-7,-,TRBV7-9,CASSPKYEQYF,TGTGCCAGCAGCCCTAAGTACGAGCAGTACTTC
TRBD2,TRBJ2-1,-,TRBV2,CASVSGEWGEQFF,TGTGCCAGCGTTAGCGGGGAGTGGGGTGAGCAGTTCTTC
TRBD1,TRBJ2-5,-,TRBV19,CASSWTGEAQETQYF,TGTGCCAGTAGTTGGACAGGGGAGGCCCAAGAGACCCAGTACTTC
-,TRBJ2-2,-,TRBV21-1,CASSETSDRAYENTGELFF,TGTGCCAGCAGCGAAACAAGTGACAGAGCCTACGAGAACACCGGGGAGCTGTTTTTT
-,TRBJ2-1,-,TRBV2,CASSELEQGGQQFF,TGTGCCAGCAGTGAGTTAGAACAAGGGGGACAGCAGTTCTTC
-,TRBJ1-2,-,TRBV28,CASRATGRNYGYTF,TGTGCCAGCAGAGCTACCGGACGTAACTATGGCTACACCTTC
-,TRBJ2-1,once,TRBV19,CASRPTGPLGYNEQFF,TGTGCCAGTAGACCGACAGGACCACTAGGGTACAATGAGCAGTTCTTC
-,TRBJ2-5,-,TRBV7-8,CASSVSGETQYF,TGTGCCAGCAGCGTCAGCGGAGAGACCCAGTACTTC
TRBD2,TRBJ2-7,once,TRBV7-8,CASSLVEGRGEQYF,TGTGCCAGCAGCTTAGTTGAGGGGAGGGGCGAGCAGTACTTC
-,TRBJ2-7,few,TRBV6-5,CASRRGEDSEQYF,TGTGCCAGCAGGAGGGGGGAGGATAGCGAGCAGTACTTC
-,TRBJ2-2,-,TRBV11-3,CASSLGPRGGTGELFF,TGTGCCAGCAGCTTAGGGCCTAGAGGTGGCACCGGGGAGCTGTTTTTT
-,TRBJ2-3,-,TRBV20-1,CSAGEIDTQYF,TGCAGTGCTGGAGAAATAGATACGCAGTATTTT
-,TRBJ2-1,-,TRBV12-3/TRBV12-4,CASSRANEQFF,TGTGCCAGCAGCCGAGCGAATGAGCAGTTCTTC
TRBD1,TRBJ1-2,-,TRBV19,CASTQGARKNGYTF,TGTGCCAGTACCCAGGGGGCGCGGAAAAATGGCTACACCTTC
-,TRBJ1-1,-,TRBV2,CASTRANTEAFF,TGTGCCAGCACACGAGCGAACACTGAAGCTTTCTTT
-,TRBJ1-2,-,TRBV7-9,CASSLAEAGYTF,TGTGCCAGCAGCTTAGCGGAGGCCGGCTACACCTTC